The rows below give T cell receptor beta chains drawn from one sample of a study of T-cell reconstitution after alpha-beta-depleted transplantation in children. TCRdb re-derived calls from the PCR reads in MiXCR, one entry per CDR3 protein. Of 350,000 to 500,000 distinct CDR3 sequences detected, roughly two fifths appear once; the ten largest clones hold roughly a quarter. The sample here was PBMCs, taken before TCRalphabeta/CD19-depleted stem cell transplant. The receptor source for this set is a girl aged 2 to 9 with aplastic anemia, due to receive a stem cell transplant. Both conserved end residues are part of each CDR3. The D gene is left open where the match is weak. Some rows have no size entry. The others give once, few or many, or a class for an expanded clone.

V	size	D	J	DNA	CDR3
TRBV5-1	NA	NA	TRBJ2-1	TGCGCCAGCAGCTATGAGGGGGGGGGCCGGTATGAGCAGTTCTTC	CASSYEGGGRYEQFF
TRBV5-4	once	NA	TRBJ2-1	TGTGCCAGCAGTAAGGAGTCCTACAATGAGCAGTTCTTC	CASSKESYNEQFF
TRBV20-1	many	TRBD2	TRBJ2-3	TGCAGTGCTAGAGATCTATTAGCGGGAAGCCACACAGATACGCAGTATTTT	CSARDLLAGSHTDTQYF
TRBV15	NA	NA	TRBJ2-7	TGTGCCACCAGCAGAACAGGTGACGAGCAGTACTTC	CATSRTGDEQYF
TRBV30	NA	NA	TRBJ1-5	TGTGCCTGGGCCCGCAAGAATCAGCCCCAGCATTTT	CAWARKNQPQHF
TRBV28	NA	TRBD1	TRBJ1-5	TGTGCCAGCACCACCAGGGGGCTTGGGGATCAGCCCCAGCATTTT	CASTTRGLGDQPQHF
TRBV20-1	NA	NA	TRBJ1-2	TGCAGTGCCTCTACCCAGAGGGGCTATGGCTACACCTTC	CSASTQRGYGYTF
TRBV10-2	NA	TRBD2	TRBJ2-3	TGCGCCAGCCAAGCGGGGCCAGATACGCAGTATTTT	CASQAGPDTQYF
TRBV29-1	few	NA	TRBJ2-7	TGCAGCGTTACCTTGGTGAGACGAAGCTCCTACGAGCAGTACTTC	CSVTLVRRSSYEQYF
TRBV20-1	many	TRBD2	TRBJ2-1	TGCAGTGCTACAGCGGGAGGGCCAGGCGCCTACAATGAGCAGTTCTTC	CSATAGGPGAYNEQFF
TRBV6-5	NA	NA	TRBJ2-2	TGTGCCAGCAGTTACTCCAGGGTCAACACCGGGGAGCTGTTTTTT	CASSYSRVNTGELFF
TRBV15	NA	NA	TRBJ2-7	TGTGCCACCAGCAGAGACCGGGAATACGAGCAGTACTTC	CATSRDREYEQYF
TRBV18	NA	TRBD1	TRBJ1-1	TGTGCCAGTCCCCCCGGAACAGGGGTCTTGAACACTGAAGCTTTCTTT	CASPPGTGVLNTEAFF
TRBV7-6	NA	TRBD1	TRBJ2-2	TGTGCCAGCAGCTTAGCAGGGGGCGGCGGGGAGCTGTTTTTT	CASSLAGGGGELFF
TRBV30	once	NA	TRBJ2-4	TGTGCCTGGAGTGTACAGGGAGGAGTTGGAATTCAGTACTTC	CAWSVQGGVGIQYF
TRBV6-1	many	TRBD2	TRBJ2-5	TGTGCCAGCAGCTCCGGACTAGTTCAAGAGACCCAGTACTTC	CASSSGLVQETQYF
TRBV29-1	few	TRBD1	TRBJ2-3	TGCAGCGTTACCCCGGGACAGGGAAAGGATACGCAGTATTTT	CSVTPGQGKDTQYF
TRBV9	NA	TRBD2	TRBJ2-3	TGTGCCAGCAGCACACGACTAGCGGGGGCAACAGATACGCAGTATTTT	CASSTRLAGATDTQYF
TRBV13	many	NA	TRBJ1-1	TGTGCCAGCAGCTTAGGTGGGCCAGGGCACATGAACACTGAAGCTTTCTTT	CASSLGGPGHMNTEAFF
TRBV7-8	NA	TRBD2	TRBJ2-7	TGTGCCAGCAGCTCCGGACTAGCGGGAGACCACGAGCAGTACTTC	CASSSGLAGDHEQYF
TRBV7-9	NA	TRBD1	TRBJ1-5	TGTGCCAGCACCTCCACGACAGGGGGGATGGGCAATCAGCCCCAGCATTTT	CASTSTTGGMGNQPQHF
TRBV20-1	few	NA	TRBJ2-7	TGCTGTGCTAGTGACCCAGACAGTCGGGGAATATCCTACGAGCAGTACTTC	CCASDPDSRGISYEQYF
TRBV18	few	NA	TRBJ1-1	TGTGCCAGCTCATCTCGTCGCGTGGGAGGAGCGGCCTCAGCTTTCTTT	CASSSRRVGGAASAFF
TRBV11-2	many	TRBD2	TRBJ2-5	TGTGCCAGCAAAGCCCGGACTAGCGGGAGAGAGACCCAGTACTTC	CASKARTSGRETQYF
TRBV12-3/TRBV12-4	few	NA	TRBJ1-1	TGTGCCAGCAGGATAGGGCCTGAAGCTTTCTTT	CASRIGPEAFF
TRBV9	few	TRBD2	TRBJ2-2	TGTGCCAGCAGCTCCAGACTAGCGGGGCACACCGGGGAGCTGTTTTTT	CASSSRLAGHTGELFF
TRBV12-5	few	NA	TRBJ2-5	TGTGCTAGTGGCCCCGGATGGGAGACCCAGTACTTC	CASGPGWETQYF
TRBV10-3	NA	NA	TRBJ1-3	TGTGCCATCAGTGAGTCGACTCGAAACACCATATATTTT	CAISESTRNTIYF
TRBV20-1	NA	NA	TRBJ2-3	TGCAGTGCCCCGAAGTGGACAGATACGCAGTATTTT	CSAPKWTDTQYF
TRBV2	few	TRBD2	TRBJ2-7	TGTGCCAGCAGTACTTCTGGACTAGCGGGAGCCCGCGAGCAGTACTTC	CASSTSGLAGAREQYF
TRBV28	NA	NA	TRBJ1-1	TGTGCCAGCAGTCTGACAGCCACTGAAGCTTTCTTT	CASSLTATEAFF
TRBV28	NA	TRBD1	TRBJ1-4	TGTGCCAGCAGTCTGCTAAGGACAGGGCTAGAGGCTGCAACTAATGAAAAACTGTTTTTT	CASSLLRTGLEAATNEKLFF
TRBV28	NA	NA	TRBJ1-5	TGTGCCAGCAGTTTACAGGGGAGGCGGCCCCAGCATTTT	CASSLQGRRPQHF
TRBV7-9	many	NA	TRBJ2-3	TGTGCCAGCCTACAGGGTTCCGGCACAGATACGCAGTATTTT	CASLQGSGTDTQYF